The source of this T cell receptor (beta chain) is a study of blood T cell repertoires in COVID-19. Across the whole study: The United States, Italy and Spain supplied acute and convalescent COVID-19 samples. T cells, B-cell-depleted T cells, or PBMCs provided the cDNA or gDNA that served as material.

As processed by the authors: How many nucleated cells were present was estimated from reference gene primer amplification. The method was immunoSEQ multiplex PCR; TCRdb's version includes in-frame clones alone and lacks a portion of them. The D gene and trimming were derived from the DNA, and the V and J assignments and clone size from that table. The repertoire holds some 250,000 clones, with roughly nine tenths as singletons. Participants spanned ages roughly 18 to 95 years and resided in about 25 US areas. CDR3 length: 15 amino acids. The V gene's germline CDR1 is SEHNR and CDR2 FQNEAQ (reference sequence). V was pared by 4 bases and J by 2 bases, with 15 bases between.

J is TRBJ2-7 and V is TRBV7-9, with a possible D match to TRBD2 (6 bases). Source material: PBMCs or T cells enriched from blood (not recorded which). This TCR derives from a human donor in a cohort exposed to, infected with or recovered from COVID-19 (not recorded which). The donor label of this sample is uncertain. CDR3 sequence reads: CASSSLGGETYEQYF. The CDR3 nucleotides read TGTGCCAGCAGCTCCTTGGGCGGGGAGACCTACGAGCAGTACTTC.